The 2 T cell receptor beta chains given below trace back to one sample, sequenced in a study of beta chain features in type 1 diabetes. Study observations and caveats: The study found moderately but significantly shorter TCRB CDR3s in all four CD4+ subsets of Type 1 diabetes patients.

Expressed TCRB transcripts were sequenced because the isolated RNA had all been reverse transcribed beforehand. This table comes from immunoSEQ multiplex PCR, and its TCRdb copy is limited to in-frame clones, with some not included. The sample carries 50,000 or so clones, approximately 40% recorded once. No cognate antigen is known for these TCRs. The specimen sequenced was stem cell memory CD4+ T cells from blood. These TCRs come from a man aged 30 to 45 with type 1 diabetes.

The chain links TRBV6-5 to TRBJ1-1; D is unclear. The CDR3 length is 13 residues. Trimming took off 0 bases at V and 5 bases at J, with 7 bases between the two ends. Germline CDR1 is MNHEY and CDR2 is SVGAGI. Here the CDR3 DNA reads TGTGCCAGCAGTTACTCGGAGGGAACTGAAGCTTTCTTT. Translated, it gives CASSYSEGTEAFF.

This clone was observed a few times. J is TRBJ2-7 and V is TRBV2; D is perhaps TRBD2 (5 bases). The V gene lost 11 bases and the J gene lost 0 bases, with 11 bases spanning the gap. This CDR3 comprises 12 residues. Germline values: CDR1 SNHLY, CDR2 FYNNEI. The CDR3 region has the DNA TGTGCCTCAAAGGAGGCCTCCTACGAGCAGTACTTC. As protein: CASKEASYEQYF.